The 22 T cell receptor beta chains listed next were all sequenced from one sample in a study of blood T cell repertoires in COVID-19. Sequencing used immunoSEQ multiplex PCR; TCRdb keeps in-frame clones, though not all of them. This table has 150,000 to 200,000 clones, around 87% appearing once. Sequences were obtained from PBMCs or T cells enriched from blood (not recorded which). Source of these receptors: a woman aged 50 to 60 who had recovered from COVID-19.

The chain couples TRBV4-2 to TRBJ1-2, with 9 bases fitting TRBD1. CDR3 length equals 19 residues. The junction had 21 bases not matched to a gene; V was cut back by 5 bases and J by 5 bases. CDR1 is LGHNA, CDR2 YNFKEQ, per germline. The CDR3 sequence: CASSSPRGGQGLWEYGYTF. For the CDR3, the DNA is TGTGCCAGCAGCTCACCCCGAGGGGGACAGGGACTTTGGGAGTATGGCTACACCTTC.

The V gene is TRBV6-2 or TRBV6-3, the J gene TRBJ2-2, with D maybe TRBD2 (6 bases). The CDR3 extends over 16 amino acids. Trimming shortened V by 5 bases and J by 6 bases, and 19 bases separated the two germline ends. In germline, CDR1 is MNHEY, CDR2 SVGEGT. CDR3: CASSRKRASEAGELFF. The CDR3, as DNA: TGTGCCAGCAGTCGGAAAAGGGCTAGCGAGGCCGGGGAGCTGTTTTTT.

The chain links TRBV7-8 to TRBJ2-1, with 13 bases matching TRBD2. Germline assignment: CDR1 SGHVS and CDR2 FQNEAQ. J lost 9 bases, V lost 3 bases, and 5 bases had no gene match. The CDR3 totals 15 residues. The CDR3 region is CASSLPGLAGIEQFF. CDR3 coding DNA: TGTGCCAGCAGCTTGCCGGGACTAGCGGGGATTGAGCAGTTCTTC.

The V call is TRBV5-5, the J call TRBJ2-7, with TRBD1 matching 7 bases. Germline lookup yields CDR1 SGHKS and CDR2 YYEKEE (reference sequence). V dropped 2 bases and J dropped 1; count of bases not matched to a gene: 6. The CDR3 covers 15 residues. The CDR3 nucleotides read TGTGCCAGCAGCTTTCCGGGACAGATATCCTACGAGCAGTACTTC. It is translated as CASSFPGQISYEQYF.

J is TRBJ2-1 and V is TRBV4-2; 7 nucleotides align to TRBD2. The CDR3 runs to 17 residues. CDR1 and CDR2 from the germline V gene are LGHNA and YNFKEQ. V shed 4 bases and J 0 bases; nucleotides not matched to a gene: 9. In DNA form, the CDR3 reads TGTGCCAGCAGCCCCCGGACTAGATCTGACTCCTACAATGAGCAGTTCTTC. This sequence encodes CASSPRTRSDSYNEQFF.

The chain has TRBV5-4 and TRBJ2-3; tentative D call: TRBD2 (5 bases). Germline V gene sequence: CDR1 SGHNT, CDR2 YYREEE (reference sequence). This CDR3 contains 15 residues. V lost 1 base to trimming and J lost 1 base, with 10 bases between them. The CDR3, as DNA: TGTGCCAGCAGCTTGTACCCGCGGGGCACAGATACGCAGTATTTT. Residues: CASSLYPRGTDTQYF. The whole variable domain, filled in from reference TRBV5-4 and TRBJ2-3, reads ETGVTQSPTHLIKTRGQQVTLRCSSQSGHNTVSWYQQALGQGPQFIFQYYREEENGRGNFPPRFSGLQFPNYSSELNVNALELDDSALYLCASSLYPRGTDTQYFGPGTRLTVL.

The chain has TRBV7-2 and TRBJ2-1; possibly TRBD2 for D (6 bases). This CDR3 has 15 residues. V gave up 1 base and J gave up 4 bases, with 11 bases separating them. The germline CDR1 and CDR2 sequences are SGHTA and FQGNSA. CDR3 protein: CASSLVVGGYNEQFF. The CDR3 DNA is TGTGCCAGCAGCTTAGTGGTCGGGGGTTACAATGAGCAGTTCTTC.

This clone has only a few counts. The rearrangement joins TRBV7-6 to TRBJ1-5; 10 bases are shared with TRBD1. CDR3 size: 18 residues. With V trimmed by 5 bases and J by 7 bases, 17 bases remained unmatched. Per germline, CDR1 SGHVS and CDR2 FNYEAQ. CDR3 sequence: CASSPSHNGQGGRQPQHF. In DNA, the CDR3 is TGTGCCAGCAGCCCCAGCCATAACGGACAGGGGGGACGCCAGCCCCAGCATTTT.

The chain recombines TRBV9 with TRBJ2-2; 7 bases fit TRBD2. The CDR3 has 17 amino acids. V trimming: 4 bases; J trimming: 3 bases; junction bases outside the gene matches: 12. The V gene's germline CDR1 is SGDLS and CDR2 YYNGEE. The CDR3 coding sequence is TGTGCCAGCAGCCCCCCGGCCGGGGGGTGGGACACCGGGGAGCTGTTTTTT. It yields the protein CASSPPAGGWDTGELFF.

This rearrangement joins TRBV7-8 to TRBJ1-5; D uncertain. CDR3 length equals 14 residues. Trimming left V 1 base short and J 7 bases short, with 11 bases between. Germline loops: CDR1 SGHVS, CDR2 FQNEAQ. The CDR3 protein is CASSLGGSGQPQHF. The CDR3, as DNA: TGTGCCAGCAGCTTAGGCGGGAGCGGGCAGCCCCAGCATTTT.

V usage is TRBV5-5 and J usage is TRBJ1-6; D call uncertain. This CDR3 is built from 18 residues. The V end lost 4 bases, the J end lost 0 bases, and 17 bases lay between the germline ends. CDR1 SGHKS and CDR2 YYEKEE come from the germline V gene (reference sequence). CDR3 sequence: CASSPPPRDSSYNSPLHF. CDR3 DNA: TGTGCCAGCAGCCCCCCCCCGAGGGATTCCTCCTATAATTCACCCCTCCACTTT.

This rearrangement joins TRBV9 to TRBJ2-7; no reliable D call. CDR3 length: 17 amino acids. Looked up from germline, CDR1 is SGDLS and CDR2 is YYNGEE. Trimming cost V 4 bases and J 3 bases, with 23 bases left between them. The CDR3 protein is CASSFRMFLLFRYEQYF. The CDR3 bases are TGTGCCAGCAGCTTCCGAATGTTCCTACTTTTTCGCTACGAGCAGTACTTC.

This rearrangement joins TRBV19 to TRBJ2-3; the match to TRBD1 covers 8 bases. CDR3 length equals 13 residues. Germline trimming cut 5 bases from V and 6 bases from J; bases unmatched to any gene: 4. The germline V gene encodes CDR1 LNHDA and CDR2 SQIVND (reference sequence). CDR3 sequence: CASSFDRGDTQYF. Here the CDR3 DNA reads TGTGCCAGTAGTTTCGACAGGGGTGATACGCAGTATTTT.

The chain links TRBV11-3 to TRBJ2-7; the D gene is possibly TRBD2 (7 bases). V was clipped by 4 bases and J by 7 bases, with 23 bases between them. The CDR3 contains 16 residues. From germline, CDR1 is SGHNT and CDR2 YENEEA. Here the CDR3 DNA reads TGTGCCAGCAGCTCAGGGGTATCGGGGGGCCGGGGAGAGCAGTACTTC. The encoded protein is CASSSGVSGGRGEQYF.

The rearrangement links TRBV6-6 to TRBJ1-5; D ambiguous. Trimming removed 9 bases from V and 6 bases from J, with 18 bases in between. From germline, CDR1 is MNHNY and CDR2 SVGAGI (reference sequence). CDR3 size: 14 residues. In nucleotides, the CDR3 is TGTGCCAGTTCCCCCGGGATCGAAGGTCAGCCCCAGCATTTT. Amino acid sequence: CASSPGIEGQPQHF.

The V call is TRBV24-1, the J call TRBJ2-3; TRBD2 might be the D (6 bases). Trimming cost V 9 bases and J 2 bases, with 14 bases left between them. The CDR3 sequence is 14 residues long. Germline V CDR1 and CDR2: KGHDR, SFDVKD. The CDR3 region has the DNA TGTGCCACCCGCGGGACGGCGGTCACAGATACGCAGTATTTT. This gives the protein CATRGTAVTDTQYF.

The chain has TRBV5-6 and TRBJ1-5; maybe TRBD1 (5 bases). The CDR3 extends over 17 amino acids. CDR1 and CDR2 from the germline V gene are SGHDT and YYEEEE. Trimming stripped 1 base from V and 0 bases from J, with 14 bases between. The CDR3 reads CASSLFIGAVSNQPQHF. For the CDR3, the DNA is TGTGCCAGCAGCTTGTTTATAGGGGCAGTTAGCAATCAGCCCCAGCATTTT.

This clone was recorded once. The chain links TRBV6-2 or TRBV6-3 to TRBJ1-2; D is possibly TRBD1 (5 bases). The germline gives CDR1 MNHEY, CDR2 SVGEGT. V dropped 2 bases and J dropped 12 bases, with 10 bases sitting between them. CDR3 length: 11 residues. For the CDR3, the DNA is TGTGCCAGCAGTTACCCCGGGACTGACACCTTC. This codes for CASSYPGTDTF.

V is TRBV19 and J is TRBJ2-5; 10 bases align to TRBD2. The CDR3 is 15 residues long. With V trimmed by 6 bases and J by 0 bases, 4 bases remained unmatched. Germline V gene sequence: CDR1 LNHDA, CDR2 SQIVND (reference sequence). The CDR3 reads CASRVAGGYQETQYF. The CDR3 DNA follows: TGTGCCAGTAGGGTAGCGGGGGGATACCAAGAGACCCAGTACTTC.

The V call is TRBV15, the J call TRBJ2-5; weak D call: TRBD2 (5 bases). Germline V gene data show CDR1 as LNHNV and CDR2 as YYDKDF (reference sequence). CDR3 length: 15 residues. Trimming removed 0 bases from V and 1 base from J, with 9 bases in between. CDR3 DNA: TGTGCCACCAGCAGAGATCGGGGTACCCAAGAGACCCAGTACTTC. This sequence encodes CATSRDRGTQETQYF. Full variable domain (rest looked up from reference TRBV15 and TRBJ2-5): DAMVIQNPRYQVTQFGKPVTLSCSQTLNHNVMYWYQQKSSQAPKLLFHYYDKDFNNEADTPDNFQSRRPNTSFCFLDIRSPGLGDTAMYLCATSRDRGTQETQYFGPGTRLLVL.

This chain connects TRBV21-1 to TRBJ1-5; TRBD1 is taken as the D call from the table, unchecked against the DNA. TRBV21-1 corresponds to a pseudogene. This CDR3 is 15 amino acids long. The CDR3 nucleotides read TGTGCCAGCAGCACAAGACAGGGCCGCAATCAGCCCCAGCATTTT. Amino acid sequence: CASSTRQGRNQPQHF.

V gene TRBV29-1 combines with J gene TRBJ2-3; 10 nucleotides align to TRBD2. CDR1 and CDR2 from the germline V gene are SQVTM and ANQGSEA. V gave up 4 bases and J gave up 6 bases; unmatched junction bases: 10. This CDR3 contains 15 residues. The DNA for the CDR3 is TGCAGCGTTGCCAATCAGCGGGGGGGCGAGGATACGCAGTATTTT. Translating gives CSVANQRGGEDTQYF.